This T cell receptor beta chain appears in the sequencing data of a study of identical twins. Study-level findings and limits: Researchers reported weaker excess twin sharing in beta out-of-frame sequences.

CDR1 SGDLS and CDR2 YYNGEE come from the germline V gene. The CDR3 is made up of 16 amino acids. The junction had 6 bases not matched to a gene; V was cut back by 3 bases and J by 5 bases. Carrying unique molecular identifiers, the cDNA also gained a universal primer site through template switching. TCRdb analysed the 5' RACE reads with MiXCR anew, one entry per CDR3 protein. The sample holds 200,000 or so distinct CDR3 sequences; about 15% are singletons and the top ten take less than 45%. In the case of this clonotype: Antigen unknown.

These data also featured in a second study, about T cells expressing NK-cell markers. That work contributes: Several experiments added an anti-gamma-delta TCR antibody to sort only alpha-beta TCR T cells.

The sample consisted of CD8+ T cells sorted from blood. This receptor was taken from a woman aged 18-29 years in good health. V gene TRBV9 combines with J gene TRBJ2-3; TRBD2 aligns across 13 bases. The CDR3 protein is CASSGGLAGLGDTQYF. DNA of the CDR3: TGTGCCAGCAGCGGGGGACTAGCGGGATTGGGAGATACGCAGTATTTT.